This T cell receptor (beta chain) emerged from a study of T cell repertoires in cytomegalovirus infection. Worth noting for this clonotype: What it binds is not known.

Using its own MiXCR run on the reads, TCRdb lists one record per CDR3 protein. The table lists around 100,000 distinct CDR3 sequences, under 55% of them singletons. Findings and caveats of the study: HLA-C-restricted, CMV-specific TCR beta clonotypes were dominant ex vivo.

V lost 6 bases and J lost 4, with 9 bases in between. The CDR3 runs to 12 residues. The chain uses TRBV12-3 or TRBV12-4 and TRBJ2-5, with D perhaps TRBD2 (6 bases). The TCR comes from a human donor in good health (CMV status not recorded). Some clones in this sample may be carry-over from other donors' samples. Specimen: CD8+ T cells from cultured PBMCs, collected from culture after CMV antigen stimulation. CDR3 loop: CASRDGGETQYF. CDR3 DNA: TGTGCCAGCAGAGACGGGGGAGAGACCCAGTACTTC.